The rows below give T cell receptor beta chains drawn from one sample of a study of B cell selection in AIRE deficiency. The table came from immunoSEQ multiplex PCR; TCRdb's copy has only in-frame clones and leaves some out. This sample yields fewer than 30,000 clones, of which 90% to 96% are seen a single time; approximately 0.21% belongs to the top ten. Sequences were obtained from CD4+CD127+ conventional T cells sorted from PBMCs. The receptors originated from a human donor in good health. The CDR3 runs from the conserved cysteine through the conserved F or W. A D gene is named only where the DNA matches it firmly. The listing skips clone size in some rows; elsewhere it reads once, few, many or a size class.

TGTGCCAGCAGCTTAGATCAGGGGGATACGCAGTATTTT	CASSLDQGDTQYF	few	TRBV7-2	NA	TRBJ2-3
TGTGCCAGCAGTCGGACAGGGGTTGCCTACGAGCAGTACTTC	CASSRTGVAYEQYF	NA	TRBV6-5	TRBD1	TRBJ2-7
TGTGCCAGCTCACTCATCAGGGGGACGATTGAAGCTTTCTTT	CASSLIRGTIEAFF	NA	TRBV18	TRBD1	TRBJ1-1
TGTGCCAGCAGCCTGATGTGGACTATGGAGCAGTTCTTC	CASSLMWTMEQFF	NA	TRBV7-2	NA	TRBJ2-1
TGCGCCAGCAGCTCAGTACCGGGTGGGGGGGTCACTGAAGCTTTCTTT	CASSSVPGGGVTEAFF	NA	TRBV4-1	NA	TRBJ1-1
TGTGCCAGTAGTGAGACTAGCGGCCTCTCCTACGAGCAGCTCTTC	CASSETSGLSYEQLF	NA	TRBV19	TRBD2	TRBJ2-1
TGTGCCAGCAGCCCCCCCCGTGGCTACACCTTC	CASSPPRGYTF	NA	TRBV7-9	NA	TRBJ1-2
TGTGCCAGCAGCAACCGTCTAGGTTCCCAAGAGACCCAGTACTTC	CASSNRLGSQETQYF	once	TRBV28	NA	TRBJ2-5
TGTGCCAGCAGCCGCCGGGAGGCCAACTACGAGCAGTACTTC	CASSRREANYEQYF	NA	TRBV5-1	TRBD2	TRBJ2-7
TGTGCCAGCAGTTCACACAGGGTTTATTCTGGAAACACCATATATTTT	CASSSHRVYSGNTIYF	NA	TRBV6-6	NA	TRBJ1-3
TGTGCCAGCAGCTCCGGACAGGGGGGTTCACCCCTCCACTTT	CASSSGQGGSPLHF	NA	TRBV7-9	TRBD1	TRBJ1-6
TGTGCCAGTAGTGGGGCAGACCAAGAGACCCAGTACTTC	CASSGADQETQYF	NA	TRBV19	NA	TRBJ2-5
TGTGCCAGCAGAACTAGCGTTGACTACAATGAGCAGTTCTTC	CASRTSVDYNEQFF	NA	TRBV7-9	TRBD2	TRBJ2-1
TGTGCCAGCAGTTACTCACCAGGGAATAGCAATCAGCCCCAGCATTTT	CASSYSPGNSNQPQHF	NA	TRBV6-7	NA	TRBJ1-5
TGTGCCAGCACTCGTTTGGAGACCCAGTACTTC	CASTRLETQYF	NA	TRBV2	NA	TRBJ2-5
TGCAGCCCACCAAGCAGCTATGGCTACACCTTC	CSPPSSYGYTF	NA	TRBV20-1	NA	TRBJ1-2